This is a list of T cell receptor beta chains from one sample in a study of blood T cells in healthy people across ages. TCRdb re-called the 5' RACE reads with MiXCR, one entry per CDR3 protein. The sample holds about 1,400,000 distinct CDR3 sequences, around 39% seen once. Sequencing input: blood. The receptors come from a young woman in good health. The conserved cysteine and the conserved F or W are not part of the CDR3 here. A D gene is named only where the DNA matches it firmly.

TRBJ2-7 | NA | TRBV21-1 | ASSSTRPGGPYEQY
TRBJ2-5 | NA | TRBV11-1 | ASTSGDGGRVDREGNEQY
TRBJ2-5 | TRBD2 | TRBV20-1 | SAKPGLDIETQY
TRBJ1-4 | NA | TRBV11-2 | ASSSRQDFNEKLF
TRBJ2-6 | NA | TRBV28 | ASSLFPGRGTSSGANVLT
TRBJ2-5 | TRBD1 | TRBV2 | ASSDRRTGGETQY
TRBJ2-7 | NA | TRBV5-1 | ASSYSEAEQY
TRBJ2-5 | NA | TRBV20-1 | SARGVQERETQY
TRBJ2-3 | TRBD1 | TRBV5-1 | ASSLGRGLVDTQY
TRBJ1-2 | NA | TRBV12-3/TRBV12-4 | ASRLGPGDDGYT
TRBJ2-1 | NA | TRBV18 | ASSPKLGDEQF
TRBJ2-5 | NA | TRBV6-2/TRBV6-3 | ASSYGGGTAEEQY
TRBJ2-1 | NA | TRBV6-6 | ASSAMDEQF
TRBJ2-1 | TRBD1 | TRBV6-1 | ASSEVLRDRVVNEQF
TRBJ2-3 | TRBD2 | TRBV12-3/TRBV12-4 | ASSFGTSATDTQY
TRBJ2-7 | TRBD2 | TRBV7-2 | ASSLGGLVAYEQY
TRBJ2-7 | NA | TRBV5-1 | ASSFTALSSYEQY
NA | NA | TRBV10-2 | ASSVTMTSSIHEQY
TRBJ1-2 | NA | TRBV6-5 | ASSDDSWGGYT
TRBJ2-1 | TRBD2 | TRBV5-1 | ASSVGLAVSYNEQF
TRBJ2-3 | NA | TRBV7-3 | ASSRSYSGSSTDTQY
TRBJ1-5 | NA | TRBV6-1 | ASSDRPRPQH
TRBJ2-7 | NA | TRBV10-3 | AISDGKLVAYEQY
TRBJ1-2 | NA | TRBV3-1 | ASSQGGPTNYGYT
TRBJ1-1 | NA | TRBV12-3/TRBV12-4 | ASSLTDGNTEAF
TRBJ2-7 | NA | TRBV2 | ASSEPVSEQY
TRBJ1-4 | TRBD1 | TRBV11-2 | ASSLVPSDRGSEKLF
TRBJ2-5 | NA | TRBV14 | ASSPSSGQY
TRBJ2-3 | TRBD1 | TRBV5-1 | ASSWTGSNTDTQY
TRBJ1-1 | TRBD1 | TRBV4-1 | ASSQDQTGLATEAF
TRBJ2-7 | NA | TRBV5-1 | ASSSVVEAYEQY
TRBJ2-3 | TRBD2 | TRBV28 | ASSFKASGGLSTDTQY
TRBJ1-6 | NA | TRBV6-5 | ASSYVAGEGNSPLH
TRBJ2-7 | NA | TRBV30 | AWAQPYEQY
TRBJ2-3 | NA | TRBV10-3 | AISGGATDTRY
TRBJ2-1 | NA | TRBV12-3/TRBV12-4 | ASRITGGENEQF
TRBJ1-2 | NA | TRBV5-4 | ASSNGTVTNYGYT
TRBJ2-2 | TRBD1 | TRBV29-1 | SGRDRGTTGELF
TRBJ2-3 | TRBD2 | TRBV12-3/TRBV12-4 | ASSFRIAGSADTQY
TRBJ2-1 | TRBD1 | TRBV9 | ASSVVGTVAYNEQF
TRBJ2-1 | NA | TRBV5-1 | ASSEGQF
TRBJ2-2 | TRBD1 | TRBV20-1 | SARQGAYTGELF
TRBJ2-7 | NA | TRBV5-1 | ASSLVSIGGSYEQY
TRBJ2-1 | NA | TRBV29-1 | SVEDQGRRRHEQF
TRBJ2-1 | NA | TRBV29-1 | SVAWVVNEQF
TRBJ2-7 | NA | TRBV20-1 | SARSRSAPGLPSYEQY
TRBJ2-1 | TRBD2 | TRBV20-1 | SASSGTSGGEQF
TRBJ2-7 | NA | TRBV27 | ASSLRGAGGVYEQY
TRBJ2-5 | NA | TRBV29-1 | SVARGLGGETQY
TRBJ2-3 | NA | TRBV5-1 | ASSSNQDTQY
TRBJ2-7 | NA | TRBV7-2 | ASSLVWYEQY
TRBJ2-1 | TRBD2 | TRBV20-1 | SAIGTSGSYHEQF
TRBJ2-5 | NA | TRBV4-1 | ASSQIPPQGQETQY
NA | NA | TRBV5-1 | ASSSKDGPEQY
TRBJ2-6 | NA | TRBV5-4 | ASRTSLGDTGSGANVLT
TRBJ2-3 | NA | TRBV6-6 | ASSYPRTVPTDTQY